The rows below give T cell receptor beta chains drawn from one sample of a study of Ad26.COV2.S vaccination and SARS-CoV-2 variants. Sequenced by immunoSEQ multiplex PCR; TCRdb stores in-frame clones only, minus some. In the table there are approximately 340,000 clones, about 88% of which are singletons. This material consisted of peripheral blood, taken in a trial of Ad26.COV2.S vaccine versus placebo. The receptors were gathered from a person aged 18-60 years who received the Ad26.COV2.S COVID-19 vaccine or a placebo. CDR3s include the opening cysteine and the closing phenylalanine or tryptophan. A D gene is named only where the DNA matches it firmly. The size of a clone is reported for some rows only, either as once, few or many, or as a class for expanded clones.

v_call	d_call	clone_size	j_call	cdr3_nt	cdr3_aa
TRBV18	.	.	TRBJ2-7	TGTGCCAGCTCACCGTCGGCAGCTTCCTACGAGCAGTACTTC	CASSPSAASYEQYF
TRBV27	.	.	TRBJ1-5	TGTGCCAGCAGTTTACGGGCACCCGGGGGTAATCAGCCCCAGCATTTT	CASSLRAPGGNQPQHF
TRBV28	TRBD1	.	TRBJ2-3	TGTGCCAGCAGTTTATGGACAGGGGGCACAGATACGCAGTATTTT	CASSLWTGGTDTQYF
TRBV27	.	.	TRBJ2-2	TGTGCCAGCAGTTTAAGGGGGGCCGGGGAGCTGTTTTTT	CASSLRGAGELFF
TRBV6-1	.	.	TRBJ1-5	TGTGCCAGCAGTGAAGCGCTTCCTCAGCCCCAGCATTTT	CASSEALPQPQHF
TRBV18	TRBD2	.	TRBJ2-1	TGTGCCAGCTCACCCCGTGGAAGCGGGGGCAATGAGCAGTTCTTC	CASSPRGSGGNEQFF
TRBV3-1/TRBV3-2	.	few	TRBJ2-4	TGTGCCAGCAGCCAACCCCCCGGGATTCAGTACTTC	CASSQPPGIQYF
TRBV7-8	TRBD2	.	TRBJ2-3	TGTGCCAGCAGCTTAGTAGGTGGACTAGCGGCCACAGATACGCAGTATTTT	CASSLVGGLAATDTQYF
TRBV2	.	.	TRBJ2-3	TGTGCCAGCAGGCGGAGCCTCACAGATACGCAGTATTTT	CASRRSLTDTQYF
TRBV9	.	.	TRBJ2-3	TGTGCCAGCAGCGCCAAGGCGGGTACGCAGTATTTT	CASSAKAGTQYF